This T cell receptor beta chain comes out of a study of technical replicates of blood from several donors. Germline lookup yields CDR1 MNHEY and CDR2 SVGAGI. The CDR3 spans 12 residues. Trimming pared 7 bases from V and 6 bases from J, leaving 9 bases between. The method was immunoSEQ multiplex PCR; TCRdb's version includes in-frame clones alone and lacks a portion of them. The sample lists about 72,000 clones; 92% were seen once. The source is a human donor in good health. This chain connects TRBV6-5 to TRBJ2-2; TRBD1 is a possible D gene (6 bases). Sequencing was done on a sample of T cells isolated from PBMCs. Here the CDR3 DNA reads TGTGCCAGCATGCAGGGGCCCGGGGAGCTGTTTTTT. Amino acid sequence: CASMQGPGELFF.